This TCR beta chain stems from a study of cytomegalovirus exposure and HLA in healthy donors. CDR3 length: 13 residues. CDR1 and CDR2 from the germline V gene are SNHLY and FYNNEI. Between the trimmed V and J ends, which lost 4 bases and 5 bases, there was a span of 10 bases. Here immunoSEQ multiplex PCR was the method, and the copy in TCRdb shows in-frame clones only, minus some. The table lists about 310,000 clones, nearly 90% of them singletons. The genes are TRBV2 and TRBJ2-3, with TRBD2 as a possible D gene (6 bases). Sample: PBMCs. The origin of this receptor is a man aged 25 to 40 in good health and CMV-seronegative. CDR3 sequence reads: CASSGGEVDTQYF. DNA for the CDR3: TGTGCCAGCAGTGGCGGGGAGGTAGATACGCAGTATTTT.